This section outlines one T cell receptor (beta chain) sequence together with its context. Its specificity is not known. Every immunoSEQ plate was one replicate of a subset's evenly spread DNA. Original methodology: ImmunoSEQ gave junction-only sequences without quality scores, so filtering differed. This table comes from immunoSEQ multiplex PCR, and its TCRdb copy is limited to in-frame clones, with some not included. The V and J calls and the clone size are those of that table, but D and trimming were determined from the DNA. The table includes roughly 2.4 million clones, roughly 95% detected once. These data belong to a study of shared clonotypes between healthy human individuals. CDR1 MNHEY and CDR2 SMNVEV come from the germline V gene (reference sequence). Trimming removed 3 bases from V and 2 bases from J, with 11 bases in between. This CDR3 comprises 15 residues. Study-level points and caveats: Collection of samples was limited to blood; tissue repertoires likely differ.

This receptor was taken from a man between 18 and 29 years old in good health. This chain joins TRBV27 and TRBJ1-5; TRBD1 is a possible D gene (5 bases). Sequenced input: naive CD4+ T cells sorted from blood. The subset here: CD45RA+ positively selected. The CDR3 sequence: CASSFNGGGNQPQHF. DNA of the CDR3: TGTGCCAGCAGTTTCAACGGGGGTGGCAATCAGCCCCAGCATTTT.